This entry lists 5 T cell receptor beta chains sequenced from one sample in a study of T cells in Graves' hyperthyroidism and ophthalmopathy. Amplification targeted TCR beta CDR3 regions from RNA transcripts. In the first-round RT-PCR of the TCR CDR3, the HTBI primer set was used. One entry per CDR3 protein, called by TCRdb with MiXCR from the multiplex PCR reads. In the table there are about 560,000 distinct CDR3 sequences, over 15% of which are singletons. The sequenced sample was blood. These receptors all stem from a woman between 18 and 30 years old with Graves' hyperthyroidism.

This chain uses TRBV30 with TRBJ2-3; 7 bases map to TRBD1. CDR3 length: 15 amino acids. With V trimmed by 0 bases and J by 1 base, 4 bases remained unmatched. Germline V gene lookup returns CDR1 GTSNPN and CDR2 SVGIG (reference sequence). The CDR3 sequence: CAWSVLGTGTDTQYF. The DNA of the CDR3 is TGTGCCTGGAGTGTACTTGGGACAGGCACAGATACGCAGTATTTT.

Many counts were recorded for this clonotype. The rearrangement uses TRBV20-1 and TRBJ2-5, with unresolved D. The germline gives CDR1 DFQATT, CDR2 SNEGSKA (reference sequence). The CDR3 covers 12 residues. V lost 4 bases and J 0 bases, leaving 6 bases between the germline ends. The CDR3 DNA reads as TGCAGTGCTACAGGAAACCAAGAGACCCAGTACTTC. Amino acids: CSATGNQETQYF.

This clonotype was counted between two and nine times. The chain links TRBV6-1 to TRBJ1-1; D gene uncertain. Germline CDR1 MNHNS, CDR2 SASEGT. V dropped 3 bases and J dropped 5 bases, with 13 bases sitting between them. This CDR3 has 14 amino acids. CDR3 in amino acids: CASSDGLRETEAFF. In DNA form, the CDR3 reads TGTGCCAGCAGTGACGGACTAAGGGAGACTGAAGCTTTCTTT.

A few counts support this clonotype. A clone one base away is much larger, so this may be a read error. The gene calls are TRBV2 and TRBJ2-1, with 10 bases lining up with TRBD2. The CDR3 has 14 residues. V was pared by 10 bases and J by 8 bases, with 11 bases of the junction left unmatched. Germline V gives CDR1 SNHLY, CDR2 FYNNEI. This CDR3 is CAIALAGIGYEQFF. As DNA, the CDR3 is TGTGCCATCGCACTAGCGGGAATTGGTTATGAGCAGTTCTTC.

Ten or more counts support this clonotype. The rearrangement uses TRBV7-2 and TRBJ2-3, with 8 positions matching TRBD2. Germline CDR1 SGHTA, CDR2 FQGNSA. The J segment lost 2 bases and the V segment lost 3 bases, leaving 4 bases of the junction unmatched. The CDR3 is made up of 15 amino acids. The CDR3 region has the DNA TGTGCCAGCAGCTTGCGGGGGGTGACCACAGATACGCAGTATTTT. Its protein product is CASSLRGVTTDTQYF.